The source of this T cell receptor (beta chain) is a study of blood T cell repertoires in COVID-19. Sequencing was performed with immunoSEQ multiplex PCR; in TCRdb, only in-frame clones are kept and a portion is missing. The data hold around 200,000 clones, with around 90% observed a single time. Germline V gene lookup returns CDR1 SGHTA and CDR2 FQGTGA. Trimming took 0 bases from V and 5 from J; bases not matched to a gene: 6. The CDR3 consists of 15 residues. Sequenced material: peripheral blood. This TCR was sampled from a man aged 50 to 60 with acute or convalescent COVID-19. V and J are TRBV7-3 and TRBJ2-5; 7 bases are shared with TRBD2. DNA for the CDR3: TGTGCCAGCAGCTTAACGGAGGCGGGGGTGGAGACCCAGTACTTC. Its protein is CASSLTEAGVETQYF.